The rows below give T cell receptor beta chains drawn from one sample of a study of regulatory T cells in long-lasting Graves disease. TCRdb reanalysed the multiplex PCR reads using MiXCR and keeps one entry per CDR3 protein. The data show about 450,000 distinct CDR3 sequences, 23% seen once. The input for sequencing was peripheral blood mononuclear cells (PBMCs), taken when the disease was refractory, from a patient treated with antithyroid drugs. The receptors shown here come from a female donor with Graves disease. Both conserved end residues are part of each CDR3. The D gene is left open where the match is weak. A clone size is listed for some rows: how often the clone was seen (once, few, many), or a class if it is expanded.

d_call,clone_size,j_call,v_call,cdr3_aa,cdr3_nt
NA,few,TRBJ2-7,TRBV9,CASSPRGAGTGEQYF,TGTGCCAGCAGCCCCAGGGGGGCAGGGACGGGCGAGCAGTACTTC
NA,many,TRBJ1-1,TRBV2,CASSEAPREAFF,TGTGCCAGCAGTGAAGCCCCGAGAGAAGCTTTCTTT
TRBD1,many,TRBJ2-7,TRBV28,CASRLLGQGKLNEQYF,TGTGCCAGCAGACTCCTAGGACAGGGAAAATTGAACGAGCAGTACTTC
NA,few,TRBJ1-6,TRBV6-1,CASTHGRVPNYNSPLHF,TGTGCCAGCACCCACGGGCGGGTTCCCAACTATAATTCACCCCTCCACTTT
TRBD2,few,TRBJ2-1,TRBV20-1,CSASGLAASYNEQFF,TGCAGTGCCTCAGGACTAGCGGCTTCCTACAATGAGCAGTTCTTC
NA,NA,TRBJ1-6,TRBV19,CASSHEGGRGNSPLHF,TGTGCCAGTAGTCATGAAGGGGGACGGGGAAATTCACCCCTCCACTTT
NA,few,TRBJ2-3,TRBV7-2,CASSLGHPTDTQYF,TGTGCCAGCAGCTTAGGGCATCCCACAGATACGCAGTATTTT
NA,NA,TRBJ1-5,TRBV10-3,CAISAGGGGSNQPQHF,TGTGCCATCAGTGCGGGGGGCGGAGGAAGCAATCAGCCCCAGCATTTT
TRBD1,NA,TRBJ1-5,TRBV6-1,CATRQGEQPQHF,TGTGCCACCAGACAGGGAGAACAGCCCCAGCATTTT
NA,many,TRBJ2-7,TRBV28,CASSFGGEQYF,TGTGCCAGCAGTTTCGGAGGCGAGCAGTACTTC
NA,many,TRBJ1-6,TRBV6-2/TRBV6-3,CASSYRGVTSSPLHF,TGTGCCAGCAGCTACCGTGGGGTTACGAGTTCACCCCTCCACTTT
TRBD1,many,TRBJ1-2,TRBV25-1,CASSEFFRDRGDYGYTF,TGTGCCAGCAGTGAATTCTTCAGGGACAGGGGGGACTATGGCTACACCTTC
TRBD2,many,TRBJ2-7,TRBV20-1,CSADLLAGAYEQYF,TGCAGTGCTGACCTACTAGCGGGGGCCTACGAGCAGTACTTC
NA,few,TRBJ1-1,TRBV4-1,CASSQGKGGGTEAFF,TGCGCCAGCAGCCAAGGAAAGGGGGGCGGCACTGAAGCTTTCTTT
TRBD2,NA,TRBJ2-1,TRBV20-1,CSAREVWGGSGNEQFF,TGCAGTGCTAGAGAGGTTTGGGGCGGGAGTGGCAATGAGCAGTTCTTC
NA,many,TRBJ1-6,TRBV2,CASSNRIRPDSPLHF,TGTGCCAGCAGTAATCGGATTCGACCCGATTCACCCCTCCACTTT
TRBD1,NA,TRBJ2-4,TRBV28,CASSPRDRGGSGTKNIQYF,TGTGCCAGCAGTCCTCGGGACAGGGGAGGTTCCGGTACCAAAAACATTCAGTACTTC
NA,NA,TRBJ2-7,TRBV10-3,CAISEEATYEQYF,TGTGCCATCAGTGAGGAAGCGACCTACGAGCAGTACTTC
TRBD1,few,TRBJ1-2,TRBV12-3/TRBV12-4,CASSSRGRLTYGYTF,TGTGCCAGCAGTTCCAGGGGGCGGCTTACCTATGGCTACACCTTC
TRBD2,many,TRBJ2-7,TRBV7-2,CASSLEGGGRPSYEQYF,TGTGCCAGCAGCTTAGAGGGCGGCGGGAGGCCCTCCTACGAGCAGTACTTC
NA,NA,TRBJ1-1,TRBV28,CATRAGAGTEAFF,TGTGCCACTAGGGCGGGGGCTGGCACTGAAGCTTTCTTT
NA,NA,TRBJ2-7,TRBV5-1,CASIQDIGSYEQYF,TGCGCCAGCATACAGGATATTGGATCCTACGAGCAGTACTTC
TRBD2,few,TRBJ2-1,TRBV7-9,CASSLAPTSGNEQFF,TGTGCCAGCAGCTTAGCGCCGACTAGCGGCAATGAGCAGTTCTTC
TRBD2,NA,TRBJ2-7,TRBV9,CASSERLAGGPSEQYF,TGTGCCAGCAGCGAAAGACTAGCGGGAGGGCCCTCCGAGCAGTACTTC
TRBD2,NA,TRBJ2-1,TRBV5-8,CASSLNPSGRAGSYNEQFF,TGTGCCAGCAGCTTGAACCCTAGCGGGAGGGCCGGCTCCTACAATGAGCAGTTCTTC
TRBD2,many,TRBJ2-7,TRBV20-1,CSAAGGFSRSYEQYF,TGCAGTGCTGCGGGAGGTTTCTCCCGCTCCTACGAGCAGTACTTC
NA,NA,TRBJ2-5,TRBV29-1,CSVEWGAETQYF,TGCAGCGTTGAATGGGGGGCGGAGACCCAGTACTTC
TRBD2,NA,TRBJ2-7,TRBV19,CASSIGGLAGDYEQYF,TGTGCCAGTAGTATCGGGGGACTAGCGGGAGACTACGAGCAGTACTTC
NA,NA,TRBJ1-2,TRBV19,CASSIAPRNGYTF,TGTGCCAGTAGTATAGCCCCCAGAAATGGCTACACCTTC
NA,NA,TRBJ2-7,TRBV10-3,CAISGGMGYEQYF,TGTGCCATCAGTGGGGGGATGGGCTACGAGCAGTACTTC
NA,many,TRBJ2-5,TRBV20-1,CSARDPLETQYF,TGCAGTGCTAGAGACCCCCTAGAGACCCAGTACTTC
NA,many,TRBJ2-4,TRBV28,CASSPLGGGKNIQYF,TGTGCCAGCAGTCCCCTCGGGGGCGGCAAAAACATTCAGTACTTC
NA,few,TRBJ2-7,TRBV6-1,CASRANRVSNEQYF,TGTGCCAGCAGAGCCAACAGGGTATCTAACGAGCAGTACTTC
NA,many,TRBJ2-5,TRBV2,CASSDQTIAVGGVTQYF,TGTGCCAGCAGTGATCAGACTATAGCGGTCGGAGGTGTGACCCAGTACTTC
TRBD1,many,TRBJ1-5,TRBV2,CASDDRGRPQHF,TGTGCCAGCGATGACAGGGGGAGGCCCCAGCATTTT
TRBD1,few,TRBJ1-2,TRBV5-1,CASSSTGSSNGYTF,TGCGCCAGCAGCTCGACAGGGTCGAGTAATGGCTACACCTTC
TRBD1,once,TRBJ1-5,TRBV19,CASRPTGPNNQPQHF,TGTGCCAGTAGACCGACAGGGCCGAATAATCAGCCCCAGCATTTT
NA,many,TRBJ1-2,TRBV20-1,CSATRIEKGHGYTF,TGCAGTGCTACCCGCATAGAAAAGGGCCATGGCTACACCTTC
NA,many,TRBJ1-1,TRBV2,CASSVPGAGKAEAFF,TGTGCCAGCAGCGTCCCAGGGGCGGGAAAGGCTGAAGCTTTCTTT
NA,many,TRBJ2-7,TRBV11-2,CASSLVLQGSSYEQYF,TGTGCCAGCAGCTTAGTACTCCAGGGGAGCTCCTACGAGCAGTACTTC
NA,many,TRBJ1-5,TRBV6-1,CASSRTGQQNQPQHF,TGTGCCAGCTCCCGAACTGGCCAGCAAAATCAGCCCCAGCATTTT